This is a list of T cell receptor beta chains from one sample in a study of blood T cells in healthy people across ages. MiXCR, applied by TCRdb to the 5' RACE reads, yields one record per CDR3 protein. Seen here are some 1.5 million distinct CDR3 sequences, 28% observed once, and the top ten hold 7.7%. Sequenced: blood. The receptors were gathered from a woman aged 25 to 39 in good health. CDR3s include the opening cysteine and the closing phenylalanine or tryptophan. D genes are given only for firm matches. Size tells how often a clone was seen (once, few, many) or the class of an expanded clone, and some rows leave it out.

D gene,J gene,V gene,clone size,CDR3 DNA,CDR3 protein
NA,TRBJ1-1,TRBV11-2,few,TGTGCCAGCAGCTCAGCCGGAGGAGGAAACACTGAAGCTTTCTTT,CASSSAGGGNTEAFF
NA,TRBJ1-2,TRBV14,many,TGTGCCAGCAGCCGGTCACTGAACTATGGCTACACCTTC,CASSRSLNYGYTF
NA,TRBJ2-3,TRBV6-2/TRBV6-3,many,TGTGCCAGCAGTTACTCACCAGATACGCAGTATTTT,CASSYSPDTQYF
TRBD2,TRBJ2-3,TRBV29-1,NA,TGCAGCGCCGCAGGGAGGGCAGATACGCAGTATTTT,CSAAGRADTQYF
NA,TRBJ2-1,TRBV15,few,TGTGCCACCAGCAGAGATCTAGCGCACAATGAGCAGTTCTTC,CATSRDLAHNEQFF
NA,TRBJ2-7,TRBV7-9,NA,TGTTCCAGCAGCTTAGAACAGAGGAGCTCCTACGAGCAGTACTTC,CSSSLEQRSSYEQYF
TRBD1,TRBJ1-2,TRBV7-2,NA,TGTGCCAGCAGCCGAGAGACAGGGGGGCGCTGGAGCTACACCTTC,CASSRETGGRWSYTF
TRBD2,TRBJ2-1,TRBV7-2,once,TGTGCCAGCAGCTTATGGGGGCCGGGACTAGGACACAATGAGCAGTTCTTC,CASSLWGPGLGHNEQFF
TRBD1,TRBJ2-5,TRBV20-1,many,TGCAGTTTAGGGACAGATCAAGAGACCCAGTACTTC,CSLGTDQETQYF
NA,TRBJ1-1,TRBV5-1,NA,TGCGCCAGCAGCTTGGAGGACAATGCGAACACTGAAGCTTTCTTT,CASSLEDNANTEAFF
TRBD1,TRBJ1-2,TRBV29-1,few,TGCAGCGTTGAATTAAACAGGGGAGTAGGCTACACCTTC,CSVELNRGVGYTF
NA,TRBJ1-4,TRBV12-3/TRBV12-4,few,TGTGCCAGCAGGACAGAGGGGGGTAATGAAAAACTGTTTTTT,CASRTEGGNEKLFF
TRBD2,TRBJ2-1,TRBV5-5,few,TGTGCCAGCAGCTTGGTACCAACTAGCGGGAGATCGAATGAGCAGTTCTTC,CASSLVPTSGRSNEQFF
NA,TRBJ1-5,TRBV25-1,NA,TGTGCCAGCAGTCACAGGGTGAGCAATCAGCCCCAGCATTTT,CASSHRVSNQPQHF
TRBD1,TRBJ1-2,TRBV7-9,NA,TGTGCCAGCAGTTTCCCTCCGGGGGACAGGGCCTATGGCTACACCTTC,CASSFPPGDRAYGYTF
NA,TRBJ2-1,TRBV7-2,NA,TGTGCCAGCAGCTTATCCCTGGCGCGAGCCCGACGGCACAATGAGCAGTTCTTC,CASSLSLARARRHNEQFF
TRBD2,TRBJ2-7,TRBV5-1,few,TGCGCCAGCAGCCTCGTAGCGGGAGAGGTCTACGAGCAGTACTTC,CASSLVAGEVYEQYF
NA,TRBJ2-1,TRBV20-1,few,TGCAGTGCAGAACCCCCGGGCACCCCGAGGAACAATGAGCAGTTCTTC,CSAEPPGTPRNNEQFF
NA,TRBJ2-7,TRBV6-6,many,TGTGCCAGCAGTCAGACAGGAACCACCTCTTGGGAGCAGTACTTC,CASSQTGTTSWEQYF
TRBD1,TRBJ1-2,TRBV12-3/TRBV12-4,NA,TGTGCCAGCAGTGGGACAGGGGAAGGCAACTATGGCTACACCTTC,CASSGTGEGNYGYTF
TRBD1,TRBJ1-1,TRBV12-3/TRBV12-4,NA,TGTGCCAGCAGTTTAGGGACAGGGGGAATGGGCACTGAAGCTTTCTTT,CASSLGTGGMGTEAFF
NA,TRBJ2-1,TRBV7-2,few,TGTGCCAGCAGCTTAATGGGGGCACTAGCATCCAATGAGCAGTTCTTC,CASSLMGALASNEQFF
TRBD1,TRBJ2-1,TRBV6-1,few,TGTGCCACCCGACCAGGCGCCGGACAGGGTGGATCCTACAATGAGCAGTTCTTC,CATRPGAGQGGSYNEQFF
NA,TRBJ2-5,TRBV5-1,NA,TGCGCCAGCAGCTTGGGGCAGAGACAACGGCAGTACTTC,CASSLGQRQRQYF
NA,TRBJ1-5,TRBV3-1,few,TGTGCCAGCAGCCAACAGAGGGATCAGCCCCAGCATTTT,CASSQQRDQPQHF
TRBD2,TRBJ2-1,TRBV5-1,NA,TGCGCCAGCAGCTGGATGGGGACTAGCGAGAGTGAGCAGTTCTTC,CASSWMGTSESEQFF
NA,TRBJ2-7,TRBV5-1,many,TGCGCCACCGCCCCCGGGTCGCCCAACTACGAGCAGTACTTC,CATAPGSPNYEQYF
TRBD1,TRBJ1-5,TRBV2,few,TGTGCCAGCAGTGAACAGGGACAGGGATCGAGTCAGCCCCAGCATTTT,CASSEQGQGSSQPQHF
TRBD2,TRBJ2-7,TRBV2,NA,TGTGCCAGCGTTCGTGGGGGGGGCTACGAGCAGTACTTC,CASVRGGGYEQYF
NA,TRBJ2-7,TRBV2,NA,TGTGCCAGCAGTTGGACACACTACGAGCAGTACTTC,CASSWTHYEQYF
NA,TRBJ2-6,TRBV7-7,NA,TGTGCCAGCAGCTTAGCAGGACGGAATGTGGGGGCCAACGTCCTGACTTTC,CASSLAGRNVGANVLTF
TRBD1,TRBJ1-2,TRBV12-3/TRBV12-4,NA,TGTGCCAGCAGTCCCCAAGGACAGGGGTTTGGCTACACCTTC,CASSPQGQGFGYTF
NA,TRBJ1-1,TRBV10-3,NA,TGTGCCGCGACAAGAGAGGCACGGAACACTGAAGCTTTCTTT,CAATREARNTEAFF
TRBD2,TRBJ2-1,TRBV12-3/TRBV12-4,few,TGTGCCAGCAGATCTAGCGGGAGGGCCGGTGAGCAGTTCTTC,CASRSSGRAGEQFF
NA,TRBJ2-1,TRBV7-9,NA,TGTGCCAGCAGCCGAATCAGGGGAGACCGGTCCTACAATGAGCAGTTCTTC,CASSRIRGDRSYNEQFF
NA,TRBJ1-6,TRBV20-1,once,TGCAGTGCTAGAGATGGTGACAGAAGCGCCTATAATTCACCCCTCCACTTT,CSARDGDRSAYNSPLHF
TRBD1,TRBJ1-2,TRBV29-1,many,TGCAGCGTTTTGGACAGGGACGGCTACACCTTC,CSVLDRDGYTF
TRBD1,TRBJ2-7,TRBV25-1,NA,TGTGCCAGAATAGGGGGCATCTACGAGCAGTACTTC,CARIGGIYEQYF
NA,TRBJ2-7,TRBV20-1,few,TGCAGTGCTAGAGATGAGTACGGGAGCTCCTACGAGCAGTACTTC,CSARDEYGSSYEQYF
TRBD2,TRBJ2-5,TRBV12-3/TRBV12-4,NA,TGTGCCAGTACTTTCTTGCAGCGGGGGTCGCGAACCAATGAGCAGTACTTC,CASTFLQRGSRTNEQYF
TRBD2,TRBJ2-3,TRBV12-3/TRBV12-4,NA,TGTGCCAGTACTAGCGGGCACACAGATACGCAGTATTTT,CASTSGHTDTQYF
NA,TRBJ1-5,TRBV24-1,few,TGTGCCACCAGTGCAGGGGGCAATCAGCCCCAGCATTTT,CATSAGGNQPQHF